The clone carrying this T cell receptor (beta chain) was observed a handful of times. This entry is derived from a study of blood T cell repertoires in COVID-19. The CDR3 runs to 15 residues. V was clipped by 6 bases and J by 3 bases; unmatched bases: 9. Germline CDR1 and CDR2: LGHNT and FRNRAP. Authors' methods: Reference gene primer amplification yielded estimated nucleated cell counts. This table comes from immunoSEQ multiplex PCR, and its TCRdb copy is limited to in-frame clones, with some not included. From that table come the V and J calls and clone size; the DNA was used to work out D and trimming. The sample has 300,000 to 350,000 clones; less than 90% are singletons. Participants' reported clinical history set cohort assignment.

The specimen was PBMCs or T cells enriched from blood (not recorded which). The sequence came from a woman younger than 45 who had recovered from COVID-19. The chain uses TRBV12-5 and TRBJ1-1; TRBD1 matches 8 bases. The CDR3 is CASGPSGRGHTEAFF. CDR3 nucleotides: TGTGCTAGTGGACCCTCAGGCAGGGGGCACACTGAAGCTTTCTTT.